This TCR beta chain emerged from a study of blood T cells in healthy people across ages. Broader study findings: Because sorting was not performed, PBMCs prevented conclusive naive versus antigen-experienced comparison.

A second roughly 7 to 11 cycle PCR used barcoded and J-beta primers. Via MiXCR, TCRdb re-called the 5' RACE reads, giving one row per CDR3 protein. The sample contains about 280,000 distinct CDR3 sequences, roughly 29% of which appear only once. The CDR3 has 12 residues. V was cut by 3 bases and J by 7 bases, with 9 bases left in between. Donors were healthy Caucasian individuals from Russia aged roughly 6 to 90. Every donor provided around 10 milliliters of peripheral blood. On this clonotype itself: Its antigen is not identified.

The chain is built from TRBV12-3 or TRBV12-4 and TRBJ1-2; the D is unclear. The sequence derives from a woman in her 70s in good health. Material for sequencing was blood. CDR3 DNA sequence: TGTGCCAGCAGTTTGTCACAGACTGGCTACACCTTC. This gives the protein CASSLSQTGYTF.